The clone carrying this TCR beta chain appeared once. As yet, its antigen is unknown. The method was immunoSEQ multiplex PCR; TCRdb's version includes in-frame clones alone and lacks a portion of them. The sample yields 100,000 to 150,000 clones, 85% to 90% seen once. Trimming removed 0 bases from V and 1 base from J, with 6 bases in between. This CDR3 contains 14 residues. Per germline, CDR1 MNHEY and CDR2 SVGAGI. The data were taken from a study of cytomegalovirus exposure and HLA in healthy donors. The study, taken as a whole, reports: Most TCR sequences proved rare, with some public TCRs found in many donors. Some TCR beta chains (164 of them) were listed as cytomegalovirus-associated. Confirmation in vitro established that a few CMV-associated chains were specific for CMV antigens.

Sequencing used PBMCs. This TCR came from a woman younger than 30 in good health and CMV-seronegative. This sequence joins TRBV6-5 and TRBJ1-2; D may be TRBD1 (5 bases). CDR3 nucleotides: TGTGCCAGCAGTTACTCAGGGGTTAACTATGGCTACACCTTC. Translation gives CASSYSGVNYGYTF.